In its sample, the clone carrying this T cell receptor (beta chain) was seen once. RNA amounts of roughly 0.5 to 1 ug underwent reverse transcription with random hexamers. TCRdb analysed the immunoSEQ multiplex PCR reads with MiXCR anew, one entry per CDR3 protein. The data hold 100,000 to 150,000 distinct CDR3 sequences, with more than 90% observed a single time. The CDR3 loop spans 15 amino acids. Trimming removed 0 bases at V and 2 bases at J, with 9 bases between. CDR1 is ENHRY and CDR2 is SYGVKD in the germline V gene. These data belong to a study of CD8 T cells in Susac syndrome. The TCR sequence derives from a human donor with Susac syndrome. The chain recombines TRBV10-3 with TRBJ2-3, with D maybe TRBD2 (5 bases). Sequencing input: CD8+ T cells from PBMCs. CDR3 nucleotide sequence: TGTGCCATCAGTGAGTCTGGGAGTGCCACAGATACGCAGTATTTT. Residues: CAISESGSATDTQYF.